The source of this TCR beta chain is a study of T cells after yellow fever vaccination. Study-wide results and limits: On re-exposure, the response was weaker but peaked faster, at day 5 versus 15. A minor fraction of clonotypes spanned both CD4 and CD8 compartments. Most clones from primary vaccination were detected again post-booster (just over 95% CD4, about 85% CD8).

CDR3 length: 13 amino acids. Germline assignment: CDR1 ENHRY and CDR2 SYGVKD. V lost 2 bases, J lost 2 bases, and 7 bases lay in between. This clonotype was counted ten times or more. Its antigen is undetermined. Production of TCR cDNA was by 5'RACE template switching, which also added a universal primer site and UMIs. MiXCR, run by TCRdb on the 5' RACE reads, gives a single entry per CDR3 protein. The sample has some 240,000 distinct CDR3 sequences, 3.6% seen once; the top ten hold under 20%. The source of this sequence is a man between 18 and 35 years old who received the YFV17D yellow fever vaccine. The V and J genes are TRBV10-3 and TRBJ2-7; D gene uncertain. The starting material was PBMCs, obtained 15 days after the yellow fever booster vaccination. CDR3 sequence: CAISEERAYEQYF. CDR3 coding DNA: TGTGCCATCAGTGAGGAAAGGGCCTACGAGCAGTACTTC.